This TCR beta chain was captured in a study of blood T cell repertoires in COVID-19. Across the study: Nucleic acid was either cDNA or gDNA, and it came from T cells, B-cell-depleted T cells, or PBMCs.

This clone was seen only a few times. From germline, CDR1 is MNHNY and CDR2 SVGAGI (reference sequence). With 9 bases clipped from V and 1 base from J, the junction kept 6 bases outside the gene matches. The CDR3 has 14 residues. Per the original data handling: Nucleated cell number was recorded as an estimate derived from reference gene primer amplification. Repertoires were generated with immunoSEQ multiplex PCR, while TCRdb's copy carries only in-frame clones and drops some. The V and J calls and the clone size are those of that table, but D and trimming were determined from the DNA. The top ten hold roughly 12% of the sample, which has about 480,000 clones, 88% seen once.

The source material was peripheral blood. The genes are TRBV6-6 and TRBJ2-3, with TRBD2 matching 8 bases. The receptor's source is a woman in her forties or fifties with COVID-19, enrolled during active disease. CDR3 DNA: TGTGCCAGTAGACTTAGCGGGGGCACAGATACGCAGTATTTT. It yields the protein CASRLSGGTDTQYF.